This TCR beta chain was captured by sequencing in a study of CD8+ T cells in alopecia areata. Sample treatment: oral pan-JAK inhibitor, 5-10 mg twice daily. Sequencing used cDNA as its template, made by extracting RNA and reverse transcribing it. Sequenced by immunoSEQ multiplex PCR; TCRdb stores in-frame clones only, minus some. The sample consists of some 150,000 clones, roughly nine tenths of them appearing once. Study-wide results and caveats: Having one nonresponder leaves uncertain how baseline CD8+ expansion relates to response.

In the case of this clone: No antigen is known for it.

In germline, CDR1 is SQVTM, CDR2 ANQGSEA. This CDR3 region has 11 residues. V was clipped by 4 bases and J by 6 bases, with 10 bases between them. The receptor was isolated from a human donor with alopecia areata. This specimen was CD8+ T cells sorted from blood, taken at week 4, from a patient treated with tofacitinib. The chain links TRBV29-1 to TRBJ2-7; D gene uncertain. CDR3 residues: CSVVGSIEQYF. The CDR3 nucleotides are TGCAGCGTTGTGGGCTCGATCGAGCAGTACTTC.